This T cell receptor (beta chain) was recovered during a study of T cell responses to AZD1222 COVID-19 vaccine. The study, taken as a whole, reports: Vaccine-related CD4 TCRs covered spike, predominating at 160-218 and 743-854. White British people made up most donors, females outnumbered males, and clonal diversity was possibly underestimated.

Sequenced by immunoSEQ multiplex PCR; TCRdb stores in-frame clones only, minus some. The sample carries 150,000 to 200,000 clones, approximately 91% recorded once. As to this clone: The target antigen is unknown.

Sequenced material: peripheral blood, taken 28 days after the second AZD1222 dose. This TCR derives from an adult who received the AZD1222 COVID-19 vaccine.

The CDR3 region has the DNA TGTGCCAGCAGTTTATCGTTGAAGAACGAGCAGTACTTC. Translation: CASSLSLKNEQYF. The V and J genes are TRBV27 and TRBJ2-7, with unresolved D. V gave up 0 bases and J gave up 5 bases, with 8 bases separating them. Per the germline V gene, CDR1 is MNHEY and CDR2 is SMNVEV (reference sequence). The CDR3 length is 13 residues.